This TCR beta chain comes out of a study of blood T cells in healthy people across ages. Study-wide results and limits: A strong correlation was found between TCR beta diversity and the percentage of naive T cells.

The authors ran a second PCR of roughly 6 to 12 cycles using a sample-barcoded 5' primer and a J-beta primer mix. In TCRdb, the 5' RACE reads were re-called with MiXCR into one record per CDR3 protein. Among about 1.6 million distinct CDR3 sequences listed, about 35% were seen once. CDR3 length equals 15 residues. This clonotype has more than one count but fewer than ten. As yet, its antigen is unknown. This chain connects TRBV12-3 or TRBV12-4 to TRBJ2-1; TRBD2 matches 11 bases. The J call is uncertain, as TRBJ2-7 better fits the DNA end. The source material was blood. The clonotype comes from a woman aged 25-40 years in good health. This CDR3 is CASSFGTSGYNEQYF. The CDR3 bases are TGTGCCAGCAGTTTCGGGACTAGCGGATACAATGAGCAGTACTTC.